Listed below are T cell receptor beta chains from one sample, sequenced in a study of blood T cells in healthy people across ages. A single record per CDR3 protein comes from TCRdb applying MiXCR to the 5' RACE reads. The sample holds more than 650,000 distinct CDR3 sequences, 20% to 25% seen once. The sample consisted of blood. The receptors stem from a man aged 70-80 years in good health. Both conserved end residues are part of each CDR3. A D gene is named only where the DNA matches it firmly. Not every row has a clone size; where given, it reads once, few, many or a size class.

j_call: TRBJ2-3
cdr3_length: 15
v_call: TRBV7-9
clone_size: NA
d_call: TRBD1
cdr3_nt: TGTGCCAGCAGCTTGGTGAGACAGGGGACAGATACGCAGTATTTT
cdr3_aa: CASSLVRQGTDTQYF

j_call: TRBJ1-4
cdr3_length: 15
v_call: TRBV6-4
clone_size: NA
d_call: NA
cdr3_nt: TGTGCCAGCAGCTGGAAGGCGGGGTCTAATGAAAAACTGTTTTTT
cdr3_aa: CASSWKAGSNEKLFF

j_call: TRBJ2-7
cdr3_length: 13
v_call: TRBV20-1
clone_size: NA
d_call: NA
cdr3_nt: TGCAGTGCTAAAGTCAACAGGGAGATTGAGCAGGACTTC
cdr3_aa: CSAKVNREIEQDF

j_call: TRBJ2-3
cdr3_length: 13
v_call: TRBV19
clone_size: NA
d_call: NA
cdr3_nt: TGTGCCAGTAGTATAGCCCGCACAGATACGCAGTATTTT
cdr3_aa: CASSIARTDTQYF

j_call: TRBJ2-1
cdr3_length: 17
v_call: TRBV18
clone_size: NA
d_call: TRBD2
cdr3_nt: TGTGCCAGCTCACGCAGCGGGATCGGGTTTTCTTACAATGAGCAGTTCTTC
cdr3_aa: CASSRSGIGFSYNEQFF

j_call: TRBJ2-7
cdr3_length: 13
v_call: TRBV18
clone_size: few
d_call: NA
cdr3_nt: TGTGCCAGCTCACCAAGGGAAACCTACGAGCAGTACTTC
cdr3_aa: CASSPRETYEQYF

j_call: TRBJ1-2
cdr3_length: 14
v_call: TRBV10-3
clone_size: NA
d_call: TRBD1
cdr3_nt: TGTGCCATCACGCCAGGGACAGGGGCCTATGGCTACACCTTC
cdr3_aa: CAITPGTGAYGYTF

j_call: TRBJ2-1
cdr3_length: 11
v_call: TRBV29-1
clone_size: few
d_call: NA
cdr3_nt: TGCAGCGTTGGGAACAGGGACGAGCAGTTCTTC
cdr3_aa: CSVGNRDEQFF

j_call: TRBJ1-1
cdr3_length: 15
v_call: TRBV14
clone_size: NA
d_call: NA
cdr3_nt: TGTGCCAGCAGCCCCCAGGGGATAATGAACACTGAAGCTTTCTTT
cdr3_aa: CASSPQGIMNTEAFF

j_call: TRBJ2-2
cdr3_length: 15
v_call: TRBV5-1
clone_size: few
d_call: NA
cdr3_nt: TGCGCCAGCAGCTTAACGGTCCCGAACACCGGGGAGCTGTTTTTT
cdr3_aa: CASSLTVPNTGELFF

j_call: TRBJ2-7
cdr3_length: 13
v_call: TRBV3-1
clone_size: NA
d_call: NA
cdr3_nt: TGTGCCAGCAGCCGGGGGGACGCCTACGAGCAGTACTTC
cdr3_aa: CASSRGDAYEQYF

j_call: TRBJ2-5
cdr3_length: 13
v_call: TRBV5-1
clone_size: NA
d_call: NA
cdr3_nt: TGCGCCAGCAGCACCCAAGCGGAAGAGACCCAGTACTTC
cdr3_aa: CASSTQAEETQYF

j_call: TRBJ2-3
cdr3_length: 15
v_call: TRBV7-9
clone_size: many
d_call: NA
cdr3_nt: TGTGCCAGCAGCTTAGGGGCGGGGAGAACAGATACGCAGTATTTT
cdr3_aa: CASSLGAGRTDTQYF

j_call: TRBJ1-1
cdr3_length: 13
v_call: TRBV6-4
clone_size: few
d_call: TRBD1
cdr3_nt: TGTGCCAGCAGACTCGGACAGGGGGGTGTAGCTTTCTTT
cdr3_aa: CASRLGQGGVAFF

j_call: TRBJ1-1
cdr3_length: 11
v_call: TRBV29-1
clone_size: NA
d_call: NA
cdr3_nt: TGCAGCGTTGCCATCGACAGTGAAGCTTTCTTT
cdr3_aa: CSVAIDSEAFF

j_call: TRBJ1-2
cdr3_length: 13
v_call: TRBV10-3
clone_size: few
d_call: NA
cdr3_nt: TGTGCCATCAGTGAGGCGGAGATGAGCGGCTACACCTTC
cdr3_aa: CAISEAEMSGYTF